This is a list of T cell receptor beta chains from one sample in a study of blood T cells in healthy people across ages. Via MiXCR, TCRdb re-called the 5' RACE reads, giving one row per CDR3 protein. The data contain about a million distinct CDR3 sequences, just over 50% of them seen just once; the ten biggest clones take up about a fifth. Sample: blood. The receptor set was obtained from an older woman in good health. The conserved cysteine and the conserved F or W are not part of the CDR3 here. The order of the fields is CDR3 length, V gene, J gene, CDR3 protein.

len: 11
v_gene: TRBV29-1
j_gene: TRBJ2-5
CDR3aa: SVSDRTQETQY

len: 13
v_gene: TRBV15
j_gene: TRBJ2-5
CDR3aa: AASRDPAGQETQY

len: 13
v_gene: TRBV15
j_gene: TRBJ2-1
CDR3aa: ATSRTPGQYNEQF

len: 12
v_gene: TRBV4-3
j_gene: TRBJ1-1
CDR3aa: ASSQVDRYTEAF

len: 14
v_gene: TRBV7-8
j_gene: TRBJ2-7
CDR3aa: ASSLAGGVLFYEQY

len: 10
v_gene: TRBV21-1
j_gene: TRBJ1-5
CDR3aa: SNTGINQPQH

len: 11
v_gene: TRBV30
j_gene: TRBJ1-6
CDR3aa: AWSVQELSPLH

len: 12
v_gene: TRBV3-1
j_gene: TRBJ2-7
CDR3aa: ASSQDFGYGEQY

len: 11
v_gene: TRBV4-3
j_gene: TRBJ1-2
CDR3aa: ASSQAPSESYT

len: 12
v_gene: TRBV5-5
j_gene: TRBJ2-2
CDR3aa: ASTRAGNTGELF

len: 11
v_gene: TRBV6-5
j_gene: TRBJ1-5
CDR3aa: ASTRRENQPQH

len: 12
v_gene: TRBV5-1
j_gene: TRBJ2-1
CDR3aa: ASSLGAYSNEQF

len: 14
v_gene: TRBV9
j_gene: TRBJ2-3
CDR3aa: ASSVGGGPSTDTQY

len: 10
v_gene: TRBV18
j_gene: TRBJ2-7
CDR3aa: ASSPETEEQY

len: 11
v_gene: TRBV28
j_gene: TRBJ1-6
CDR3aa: ASSRTNNSPLH

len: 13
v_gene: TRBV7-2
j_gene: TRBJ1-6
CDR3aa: ASRRRDRDNSPLH

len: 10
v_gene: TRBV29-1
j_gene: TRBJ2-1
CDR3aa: SVPGTRRRQF

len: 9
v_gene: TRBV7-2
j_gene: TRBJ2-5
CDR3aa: ASSSGRAQY

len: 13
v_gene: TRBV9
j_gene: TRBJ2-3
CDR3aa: ASSVSGSSTDTQY

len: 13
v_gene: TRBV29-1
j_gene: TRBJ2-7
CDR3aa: SVEGAGGLFYEQY

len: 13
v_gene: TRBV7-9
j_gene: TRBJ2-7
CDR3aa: ASSLVGSGSYEQY